This passage covers 19 T cell receptor beta chains from one sample sequenced in a study of shared clonotypes between healthy human individuals. The table came from immunoSEQ multiplex PCR; TCRdb's copy has only in-frame clones and leaves some out. The table has 300,000 to 400,000 clones, around two thirds seen once; the top ten hold approximately 10%. The sequenced material came from memory CD4+ T cells sorted from blood. Subset noted: CD45RA-negative fraction. These receptors all come from a young man in good health.

The chain joins TRBV7-9 to TRBJ2-1; D unresolved. Germline CDR1 SEHNR, CDR2 FQNEAQ (reference sequence). The CDR3 consists of 15 residues. Trimming took 3 bases from V and 0 from J, leaving 9 bases between them. DNA of the CDR3: TGTGCCAGCAGCTTGTCTGATACCTCCTACAATGAGCAGTTCTTC. Protein: CASSLSDTSYNEQFF.

Ten or more counts support this clone. The rearrangement links TRBV5-1 to TRBJ2-2, with a weak D call TRBD1 (6 bases). Trimming pared 5 bases from V and 4 bases from J, leaving 15 bases between. Germline assignment: CDR1 SGHRS and CDR2 YFSETQ. The CDR3 spans 15 residues. The CDR3 reads CASSFTGSGTGELFF. The CDR3 DNA reads TGCGCCAGCAGTTTCACAGGGTCTGGCACCGGGGAGCTGTTTTTT.

Notes on this clone: One end of the junction fails to match germline, which may point to a read error. The J gene is TRBJ1-2, the V gene TRBV18; no clear D gene. This CDR3 spans 12 amino acids. Germline V gives CDR1 KGHSH, CDR2 LQKENI. This chain's CDR3 is CASSLLRPPPYF. CDR3 nucleotide sequence: TGTGCCAGCTCACTCCTCCGTCCGCCACCCTACTTC.

The rearrangement joins TRBV5-1 to TRBJ2-2, with TRBD2 identical over 11 bases. The J segment lost 6 bases and the V segment lost 0 bases, leaving 7 bases of the junction unmatched. There are 17 residues in the CDR3. In germline, CDR1 is SGHRS, CDR2 YFSETQ. This CDR3 is CASSLVFDSGRAGELFF. The CDR3 nucleotides read TGCGCCAGCAGCTTGGTCTTCGATAGCGGGAGGGCCGGGGAGCTGTTTTTT.

The chain employs TRBV28 and TRBJ1-1; 7 bases agree with TRBD1. V shed 6 bases, J shed 3 bases, and the junction held 10 bases outside the gene matches. The CDR3 runs to 15 residues. Looked up from germline, CDR1 is MDHEN and CDR2 is SYDVKM. CDR3 protein: CASRLTGSFYTEAFF. The CDR3 DNA is TGTGCCAGCAGGCTGACAGGGAGCTTTTACACTGAAGCTTTCTTT.

In its sample, this clone was seen a few times. The chain combines TRBV5-1 with TRBJ2-5; maybe TRBD2 (5 bases). Germline CDR1 SGHRS, CDR2 YFSETQ. This CDR3 has 15 residues. V dropped 0 bases and J dropped 9 bases, with 18 bases sitting between them. CDR3 amino acids: CASSLVSDLGLSQYF. CDR3 sequence (DNA): TGCGCCAGCAGCTTGGTATCGGACTTGGGGTTGTCCCAGTACTTC. Drawing the rest from reference TRBV5-1 and TRBJ2-5, the complete variable domain is KAGVTQTPRYLIKTRGQQVTLSCSPISGHRSVSWYQQTPGQGLQFLFEYFSETQRNKGNFPGRFSGRQFSNSRSEMNVSTLELGDSALYLCASSLVSDLGLSQYFGPGTRLLVL.

This clone was found a few times. The chain combines TRBV18 with TRBJ2-3; D is perhaps TRBD1 (6 bases). Germline V gives CDR1 KGHSH, CDR2 LQKENI. V was trimmed by 4 bases and J by 5 bases, leaving 16 bases between them. CDR3 size: 15 residues. The CDR3 DNA follows: TGTGCCAGCTCACGACAGGCCCAAGGCATAGATACGCAGTATTTT. Residues: CASSRQAQGIDTQYF.

This clone was counted a few times. The chain uses TRBV19 and TRBJ1-1, with D unclear. This CDR3 is built from 14 residues. The germline V gene encodes CDR1 LNHDA and CDR2 SQIVND (reference sequence). Trimming left V 3 bases short and J 4 bases short, with 12 bases between. CDR3 nucleotide sequence: TGTGCCAGTAGTATTATTGGTCAAGGCACTGAAGCTTTCTTT. This gives the protein CASSIIGQGTEAFF.

V usage is TRBV19 and J usage is TRBJ1-1, with 8 nucleotides matching TRBD1. Germline trimming cut 3 bases from V and 1 base from J; bases unmatched to any gene: 4. Germline loops: CDR1 LNHDA, CDR2 SQIVND (reference sequence). This CDR3 is 15 amino acids long. CDR3 amino acids: CASSIQGAPNTEAFF. The CDR3 DNA follows: TGTGCCAGTAGTATCCAGGGGGCGCCGAACACTGAAGCTTTCTTT.

CDR3 coding DNA: TGTGCCAGCAGTGAAGCATGGTGGATCGCGGGAGGTAGCTCCTACGAGCAGTACTTC. Translated, it gives CASSEAWWIAGGSSYEQYF. This chain connects TRBV6-1 to TRBJ2-7; TRBD2 agrees at 8 bases. CDR1 is MNHNS, CDR2 SASEGT, per germline. J lost 0 bases, V lost 0 bases, and 13 bases had no gene match. The length of the CDR3 is 19 residues.

The chain carries TRBV28 and TRBJ1-1; D is unclear. The germline V gene has CDR1 MDHEN and CDR2 SYDVKM. There are 11 residues in the CDR3. V was cut by 7 bases and J by 1 base, with 4 bases left in between. CDR3 region: CASNKNTEAFF. The CDR3 DNA reads as TGTGCCAGCAATAAGAACACTGAAGCTTTCTTT.

The CDR3 sequence is CAFASGSSPDTQYF. DNA of the CDR3: TGTGCTTTTGCCAGCGGGAGTTCCCCAGATACGCAGTATTTT. The rearrangement uses TRBV10-3 and TRBJ2-3, with 8 bases aligning to TRBD2. The CDR3 consists of 14 residues. The germline V gene encodes CDR1 ENHRY and CDR2 SYGVKD.

The chain has TRBV13 and TRBJ2-1; 13 nucleotides match TRBD2. In germline, CDR1 is PRHDT, CDR2 FYEKMQ (reference sequence). The length of the CDR3 is 16 residues. V was pared by 4 bases and J by 8 bases, with 8 bases of the junction left unmatched. CDR3 DNA: TGTGCCAGCAGCTCAGGACTAGCGGGAGCCGGGCATGAGCAGTTCTTC. Its protein product is CASSSGLAGAGHEQFF.

This chain connects TRBV10-3 to TRBJ1-5, with D tentatively TRBD1 (5 bases). The germline V gene has CDR1 ENHRY and CDR2 SYGVKD. This CDR3 has 18 amino acids. V gave up 0 bases and J gave up 1 base, with 16 bases separating them. CDR3 bases: TGTGCCATCAGTGAGTCTTTGGGGAAGCAGGGCAGCAATCAGCCCCAGCATTTT. This encodes CAISESLGKQGSNQPQHF.

This chain joins TRBV29-1 and TRBJ2-2; TRBD1 might be the D (6 bases). Germline assignment: CDR1 SQVTM and CDR2 ANQGSEA. The CDR3 extends over 14 amino acids. Trimming removed 4 bases at V and 0 bases at J, with 9 bases between. The chain's CDR3 is CSVGQVTNTGELFF. DNA for the CDR3: TGCAGCGTTGGACAGGTTACGAACACCGGGGAGCTGTTTTTT.

V is TRBV5-1 and J is TRBJ1-1, with a tentative D call TRBD1 (6 bases). The germline gives CDR1 SGHRS, CDR2 YFSETQ. The CDR3 contains 14 residues. V dropped 4 bases and J dropped 6 bases, with 16 bases sitting between them. In DNA form, the CDR3 reads TGCGCCAGCAGCCAGCACCAGGGGATCGCTGAAGCTTTCTTT. Its protein product is CASSQHQGIAEAFF.

In DNA form, the CDR3 reads TGTGCCAGCAGCATGGGACTAGCGGGAGGGTGGTACAATGAGCAGTTCTTC. Amino acid sequence: CASSMGLAGGWYNEQFF. V and J are TRBV5-6 and TRBJ2-1; the match to TRBD2 covers 16 bases. V lost 4 bases to trimming and J lost 4 bases; unmatched junction nucleotides: 5. The CDR3 length is 17 residues. Germline-derived CDR1 and CDR2 are SGHDT and YYEEEE.

This clone appeared a single time. CDR3 in amino acids: CASSSSSGTKNIQYF. For the CDR3, the DNA is TGTGCCAGCAGCTCCTCTAGTGGAACCAAAAACATTCAGTACTTC. The chain combines TRBV7-9 with TRBJ2-4; no clear D. Between the trimmed V and J ends, which lost 4 bases and 2 bases, there was a span of 12 bases. Germline CDR1 SEHNR, CDR2 FQNEAQ (reference sequence). This CDR3 is built from 15 residues.

The chain joins TRBV6-1 to TRBJ1-1; D gene ambiguous. V lost 2 bases, J lost 11 bases, and 21 bases lay in between. Germline V gives CDR1 MNHNS, CDR2 SASEGT. The CDR3 is 15 amino acids. The CDR3 here is CASSEPLWFTPGAFF. The CDR3 DNA follows: TGTGCCAGCAGTGAACCTCTTTGGTTCACCCCCGGGGCTTTCTTT.